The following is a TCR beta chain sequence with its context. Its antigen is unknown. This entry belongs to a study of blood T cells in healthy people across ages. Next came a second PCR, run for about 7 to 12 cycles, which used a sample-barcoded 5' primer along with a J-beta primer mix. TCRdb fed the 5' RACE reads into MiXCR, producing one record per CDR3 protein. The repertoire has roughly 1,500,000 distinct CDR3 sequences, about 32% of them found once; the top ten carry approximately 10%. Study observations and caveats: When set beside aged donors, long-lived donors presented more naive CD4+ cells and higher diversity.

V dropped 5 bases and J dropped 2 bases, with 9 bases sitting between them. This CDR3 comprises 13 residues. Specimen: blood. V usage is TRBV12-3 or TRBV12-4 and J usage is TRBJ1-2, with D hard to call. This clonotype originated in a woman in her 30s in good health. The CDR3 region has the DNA TGTGCCAGCAGTGAGCCTAGCAACTATGGCTACACCTTC. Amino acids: CASSEPSNYGYTF.